The 8 T cell receptor beta chains below were found in one sample sequenced in a study of shared T cell receptors in the human thymus. Method: immunoSEQ multiplex PCR; TCRdb's copy keeps in-frame clones and lacks some. Here the sample spans hundreds of thousands of clones, around 87% being singletons. The same data also contributed to another study, on human thymus T cells.

What was sequenced was thymocytes. These receptors all come from a boy under two years old with a congenital heart defect.

This chain connects TRBV7-9 to TRBJ2-7, with 7 positions matching TRBD2. The CDR3 spans 16 residues. The V gene's germline CDR1 is SEHNR and CDR2 FQNEAQ (reference sequence). The ends lost 3 bases at V and 2 bases at J; junction bases unmatched: 10. The CDR3 region is CASSFPTSAWTYEQYF. The CDR3, as DNA: TGTGCCAGCAGCTTCCCCACTAGCGCCTGGACCTACGAGCAGTACTTC.

The chain carries TRBV4-3 and TRBJ2-2, with 11 bases identical to TRBD2. The germline CDR1 and CDR2 sequences are LGHNA and YSLEER. V shed 1 base and J 1 base; nucleotides not matched to a gene: 5. The CDR3 sequence is 18 residues long. CDR3 in DNA: TGCGCCAGCAGCCAAGGACTAGCGGGATACAAGAACACCGGGGAGCTGTTTTTT. Its protein product is CASSQGLAGYKNTGELFF.

CDR3 nucleotides: TGTGCCAGCAGCTTGTTGACAGGGGTGCACTATGGCTACACCTTC. Protein product: CASSLLTGVHYGYTF. This chain connects TRBV5-8 to TRBJ1-2, with 8 bases aligning to TRBD1. J gave up 3 bases and V 1 base, and 5 bases lay outside the gene matches. Germline V CDR1 and CDR2: SGHTS, YDEGEE. This CDR3 has 15 residues.

This clone has just a few counts. The V call is TRBV30, the J call TRBJ1-5; TRBD1 matches at 9 bases. Germline-derived CDR1 and CDR2 are GTSNPN and SVGIG (reference sequence). The CDR3 contains 14 residues. Losses at the gene ends were 5 bases for V and 5 bases for J; bases not matched to a gene: 7. CDR3 loop: CAWRPGQGDQPQHF. The DNA for the CDR3 is TGTGCCTGGCGCCCGGGACAGGGCGATCAGCCCCAGCATTTT.

The gene calls are TRBV14 and TRBJ2-1; D not certain. Per germline, CDR1 SGHDN and CDR2 FVKESK. This CDR3 spans 13 amino acids. Trimming left V 0 bases short and J 6 bases short, with 6 bases between. The CDR3 sequence is CASSQDVRNEQFF. CDR3 DNA sequence: TGTGCCAGCAGCCAAGATGTGCGCAATGAGCAGTTCTTC.

The sample holds a few counts of this clone. The chain combines TRBV19 with TRBJ2-3; 13 bases align to TRBD2. The CDR3 runs to 19 residues. Per the germline V gene, CDR1 is LNHDA and CDR2 is SQIVND (reference sequence). The V gene end was trimmed by 4 bases and the J gene end by 1 base; junction bases not matched to a gene: 11. In DNA form, the CDR3 reads TGTGCCAGTAGTAGGACTAGCGGGAGTAACGGGAGGGGCACAGATACGCAGTATTTT. Its protein is CASSRTSGSNGRGTDTQYF.

The chain has TRBV13 and TRBJ2-2; D is uncertain. This CDR3 region has 14 residues. V was trimmed by 0 bases and J by 2 bases, leaving 4 bases between them. Germline CDR1 reads PRHDT; CDR2 reads FYEKMQ (reference sequence). Here the CDR3 DNA reads TGTGCCAGCAGCTTAGGTATTAACACCGGGGAGCTGTTTTTT. Translated, it gives CASSLGINTGELFF.

The genes are TRBV27 and TRBJ2-7; D call uncertain. In germline, CDR1 is MNHEY, CDR2 SMNVEV (reference sequence). V was pared by 7 bases and J by 6 bases, with 16 bases between. The CDR3 runs to 13 residues. CDR3 nucleotides: TGTGCCAGCATTTTGAGCCCCCCGGGCGAGCAGTACTTC. Protein product: CASILSPPGEQYF.